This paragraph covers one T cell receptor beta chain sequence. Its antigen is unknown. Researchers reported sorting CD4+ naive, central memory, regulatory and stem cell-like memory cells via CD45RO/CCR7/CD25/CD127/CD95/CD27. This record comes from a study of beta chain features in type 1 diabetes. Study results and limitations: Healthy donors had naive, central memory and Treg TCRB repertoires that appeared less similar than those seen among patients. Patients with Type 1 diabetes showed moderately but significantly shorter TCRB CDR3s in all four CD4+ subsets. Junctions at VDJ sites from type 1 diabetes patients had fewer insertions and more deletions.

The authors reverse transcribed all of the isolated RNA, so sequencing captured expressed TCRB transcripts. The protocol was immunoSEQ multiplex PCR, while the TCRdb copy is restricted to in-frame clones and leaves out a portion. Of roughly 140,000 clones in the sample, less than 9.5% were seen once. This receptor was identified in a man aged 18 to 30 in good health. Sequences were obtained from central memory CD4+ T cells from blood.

The CDR3, as DNA: TGCGCCAGCAGCCAAGGATGGGGGGCGAACACCGGGGAGCTGTTTTTT. Residues: CASSQGWGANTGELFF. The chain recombines TRBV4-3 with TRBJ2-2; the D gene is possibly TRBD2 (6 bases). The germline CDR1 and CDR2 sequences are LGHNA and YSLEER. CDR3 size: 16 residues. V lost 1 base and J 0 bases, leaving 9 bases between the germline ends.